A selection of T cell receptor beta chains follows, all from one sample in a study of radiotherapy plus CTLA-4 blockade in lung cancer. TCRdb keeps only in-frame clones here, not all; method: immunoSEQ multiplex PCR. Of under 50,000 clones in the sample, 75% to 85% were seen once. The material sequenced was peripheral blood, taken from a patient treated with radiotherapy plus ipilimumab. Every receptor here comes from a human donor with non-small cell lung cancer that progressed on radiotherapy plus ipilimumab. Both conserved end residues are part of each CDR3. The order of the fields is D gene, J gene, V gene, CDR3 DNA, CDR3 protein. The D gene is left open where the match is weak.

d_gene: TRBD1; j_gene: TRBJ1-5; v_gene: TRBV18; CDR3nt: TGTGCCAGCTCACCCGAGACAGGGTTTAGCAATCAGCCCCAGCATTTT; CDR3aa: CASSPETGFSNQPQHF
d_gene: NA; j_gene: TRBJ1-1; v_gene: TRBV10-3; CDR3nt: TGTGCCATCAAACCGACGGGAACAGTGAGGGCTTTCTTT; CDR3aa: CAIKPTGTVRAFF
d_gene: NA; j_gene: TRBJ2-7; v_gene: TRBV5-1; CDR3nt: TGCGCCAGCAGCGGTGGCAGCGGACTTACCTACGAGCAGTACTTC; CDR3aa: CASSGGSGLTYEQYF
d_gene: NA; j_gene: TRBJ2-3; v_gene: TRBV7-9; CDR3nt: TGTGCCAGCGGGCTACGCTATAGCACAGATACGCAGTATTTT; CDR3aa: CASGLRYSTDTQYF
d_gene: TRBD1; j_gene: TRBJ1-2; v_gene: TRBV27; CDR3nt: TGTGCCAGCAGTTTAGTGGGACAGCATAACTATGGCTACACCTTC; CDR3aa: CASSLVGQHNYGYTF
d_gene: TRBD1; j_gene: TRBJ2-3; v_gene: TRBV19; CDR3nt: TGTGCCAGTAGGGACAGGGGAATAGATACGCAGTATTTT; CDR3aa: CASRDRGIDTQYF
d_gene: TRBD2; j_gene: TRBJ2-2; v_gene: TRBV4-2; CDR3nt: TGTGCCAGCAGCCGGGGCACTAGCGGGGGTTCGGGCACCGGGGAGCTGTTTTTT; CDR3aa: CASSRGTSGGSGTGELFF
d_gene: NA; j_gene: TRBJ2-7; v_gene: TRBV6-1; CDR3nt: TGTGCCAGCACCGAGGGGGGGGCATCCGCCTACGAGCAGTACTTC; CDR3aa: CASTEGGASAYEQYF
d_gene: TRBD1; j_gene: TRBJ1-1; v_gene: TRBV2; CDR3nt: TGTGCCAGCGTCAGGACAGGGGGCGGCACTGAAGCTTTCTTT; CDR3aa: CASVRTGGGTEAFF
d_gene: TRBD1; j_gene: TRBJ1-1; v_gene: TRBV6-4; CDR3nt: TGTGCCAGCAGGACCAGACCGGGACAGGGGGTTTCGAACACTGAAGCTTTCTTT; CDR3aa: CASRTRPGQGVSNTEAFF
d_gene: NA; j_gene: TRBJ2-7; v_gene: TRBV7-2; CDR3nt: TGTGCCAGCAGCTCCGCCTACGAGCAGTACTTC; CDR3aa: CASSSAYEQYF
d_gene: TRBD1; j_gene: TRBJ1-5; v_gene: TRBV7-3; CDR3nt: TGTGCCAGCAGCCCCTGGACAGGGAAGTTTAGCAATCAGCCCCAGCATTTT; CDR3aa: CASSPWTGKFSNQPQHF
d_gene: NA; j_gene: TRBJ1-2; v_gene: TRBV28; CDR3nt: TGTGCCAGCAGTTTACAGGGTGGAGGCTACACCTTC; CDR3aa: CASSLQGGGYTF
d_gene: NA; j_gene: TRBJ1-6; v_gene: TRBV15; CDR3nt: TGTGCCACCAGCAGAGATCATCGGGAGGCTTCACCCCTCCACTTT; CDR3aa: CATSRDHREASPLHF
d_gene: NA; j_gene: TRBJ1-1; v_gene: TRBV7-2; CDR3nt: TGTGCCAGCAGCCCTACAGGGACACTTAACACTGAAGCTTTCTTT; CDR3aa: CASSPTGTLNTEAFF
d_gene: TRBD1; j_gene: TRBJ1-1; v_gene: TRBV19; CDR3nt: TGTGCCAGTAGTGTGGACAGGGTGAACACTGAAGCTTTCTTT; CDR3aa: CASSVDRVNTEAFF